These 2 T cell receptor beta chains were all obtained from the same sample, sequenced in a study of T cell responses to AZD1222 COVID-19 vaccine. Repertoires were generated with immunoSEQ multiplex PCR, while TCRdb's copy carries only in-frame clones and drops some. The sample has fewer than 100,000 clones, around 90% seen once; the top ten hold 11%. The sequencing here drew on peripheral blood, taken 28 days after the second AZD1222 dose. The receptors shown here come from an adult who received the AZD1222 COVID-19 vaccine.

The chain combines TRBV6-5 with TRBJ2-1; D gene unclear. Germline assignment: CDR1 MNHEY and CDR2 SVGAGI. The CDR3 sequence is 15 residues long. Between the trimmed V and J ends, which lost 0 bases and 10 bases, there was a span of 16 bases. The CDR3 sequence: CASSYSSSLYQEQFF. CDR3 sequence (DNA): TGTGCCAGCAGTTACTCGAGTTCCCTCTATCAAGAGCAGTTCTTC.

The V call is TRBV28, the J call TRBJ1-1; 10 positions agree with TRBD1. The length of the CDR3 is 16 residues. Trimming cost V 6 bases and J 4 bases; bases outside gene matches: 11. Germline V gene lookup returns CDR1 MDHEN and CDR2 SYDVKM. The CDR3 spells CASRLGTGVRGTEAFF. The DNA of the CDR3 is TGTGCCAGCAGATTGGGGACAGGGGTCCGGGGCACTGAAGCTTTCTTT.